What follows are 19 T cell receptor beta chains derived from one specimen sequenced in a study of radiation and T cells in renal cell carcinoma. Time point here: blood 2 weeks post-SBRT. Treatment in this sample: 15 Gy SBRT to primary tumor, nephrectomy 4 weeks later. The assay was immunoSEQ multiplex PCR, and TCRdb's table has in-frame clones only and misses some. The sample has 150,000 to 180,000 clones, roughly 89% seen once. Sample: blood, taken from a patient whose treatment included radiotherapy and nephrectomy. The receptors here all came from a woman aged 45-59 years with renal cell carcinoma.

This clone was picked up one time. The chain carries TRBV5-8 and TRBJ2-1; D is uncertain. CDR1 is SGHTS and CDR2 is YDEGEE in the germline V gene. Trimming pared 4 bases from V and 7 bases from J, leaving 15 bases between. The length of the CDR3 is 14 residues. CDR3 in DNA: TGTGCCAGCAGCCCCGGGCCGGAGTTAAATGAGCAGTTCTTC. Protein sequence: CASSPGPELNEQFF.

The V gene is TRBV18, the J gene TRBJ2-7, with D perhaps given as TRBD1 or TRBD2 (5 bases each). CDR3 size: 14 residues. The ends were cut back, 0 bases at V and 1 base at J, with 7 bases in the middle. Germline-derived CDR1 and CDR2 are KGHSH and LQKENI. The CDR3 DNA is TGTGCCAGCTCACCACCGGGGGAGTCCTACGAGCAGTACTTC. Protein: CASSPPGESYEQYF.

As for this clone: Sequence at one end of the junction differs from germline and may be a read error. The chain employs TRBV7-7 and TRBJ2-2; TRBD1 aligns across 9 bases. CDR1 SSHAT and CDR2 FNYEAQ come from the germline V gene (reference sequence). CDR3 length: 14 amino acids. The CDR3: CASSERTGAGELFF. CDR3 DNA sequence: TGTGCTAGCAGCGAGCGGACAGGGGCCGGGGAGCTGTTTTTT.

The chain couples TRBV7-2 to TRBJ2-5, with D uncertain. CDR1 and CDR2 (germline): SGHTA, FQGNSA. The CDR3 consists of 15 residues. V lost 3 bases and J 2 bases, leaving 13 bases between the germline ends. The CDR3 region has the DNA TGTGCCAGCAGCTTCCTAGGGCAGAATCAAGAGACCCAGTACTTC. Translation gives CASSFLGQNQETQYF.

This chain links TRBV6-5 with TRBJ1-3; the D gene is possibly TRBD1 (6 bases). V was cut by 7 bases and J by 4 bases, with 11 bases left in between. The CDR3 is 13 residues long. CDR1 and CDR2 (germline): MNHEY, SVGAGI. Written as DNA, the CDR3 is TGTGCCAGCATGCAGGGGACGGGAAACACCATATATTTT. The encoded protein is CASMQGTGNTIYF.

The chain is built from TRBV15 and TRBJ2-1; D is undetermined. This CDR3 contains 13 residues. Per the germline V gene, CDR1 is LNHNV and CDR2 is YYDKDF (reference sequence). The V gene lost 0 bases and the J gene lost 10 bases, with 10 bases spanning the gap. CDR3 sequence (DNA): TGTGCCACCAGCAGAGAAGACGGTCCGGAGCAGTTCTTC. It codes for CATSREDGPEQFF.

Turning to this clone: A junction end diverges from the germline sequence, so it may reflect a read error. V and J are TRBV7-7 and TRBJ2-7; tentatively, D is TRBD2 (5 bases). Germline V gene sequence: CDR1 SSHAT, CDR2 FNYEAQ (reference sequence). This CDR3 comprises 13 residues. The CDR3 reads CASSIDRDYEQYF. CDR3 sequence (DNA): TGTGCTAGCAGCATAGACCGGGACTACGAGCAGTACTTC.

This clone was detected once. This chain links TRBV6-1 with TRBJ2-1; the D gene is possibly TRBD1 (5 bases). This CDR3 is 15 amino acids long. The V end was cut by 6 bases, the J end by 4 bases, with 16 bases between. Germline V gene lookup returns CDR1 MNHNS and CDR2 SASEGT. CDR3 coding DNA: TGTGCCAGCAGGGACAAGGCTGGGGTGTACAATGAGCAGTTCTTC. Translation gives CASRDKAGVYNEQFF.

The chain carries TRBV29-1 and TRBJ1-1; D not resolved. V lost 7 bases to trimming and J lost 5 bases, with 8 bases between them. The V gene's germline CDR1 is SQVTM and CDR2 ANQGSEA. The CDR3 covers 10 residues. The CDR3 spells CSGRWTEAFF. CDR3 in DNA: TGCAGCGGAAGGTGGACTGAAGCTTTCTTT.

This clone was detected only a few times. The chain recombines TRBV7-9 with TRBJ2-7; D is possibly TRBD1 or TRBD2 (5 bases each). The CDR3 consists of 13 residues. Trimming cost V 5 bases and J 2 bases, with 10 bases left between them. In germline, CDR1 is SEHNR, CDR2 FQNEAQ (reference sequence). CDR3 protein: CASSLGVAYEQYF. The CDR3 DNA sequence: TGTGCCAGCAGCCTGGGGGTTGCCTACGAGCAGTACTTC.

The chain is built from TRBV5-4 and TRBJ1-3, with D unresolved. This CDR3 contains 14 residues. The germline V and J ends were trimmed by 6 bases and 0 bases, with 10 bases remaining between them. Per germline, CDR1 SGHNT and CDR2 YYREEE (reference sequence). CDR3 sequence (DNA): TGTGCCAGCACCCGTGGTAACTCTGGAAACACCATATATTTT. Translation gives CASTRGNSGNTIYF.

The chain links TRBV27 to TRBJ2-3; D is possibly TRBD2 (6 bases). Per germline, CDR1 MNHEY and CDR2 SMNVEV (reference sequence). V dropped 3 bases and J dropped 3 bases, with 10 bases sitting between them. The CDR3 is made up of 14 amino acids. CDR3 in amino acids: CASSFLRGTDTQYF. CDR3 DNA sequence: TGTGCCAGCAGTTTTCTGCGGGGAACAGATACGCAGTATTTT.

The rearrangement links TRBV19 to TRBJ2-2, with D perhaps matching TRBD1 or TRBD2 (5 bases each). Trimming removed 3 bases at V and 0 bases at J, with 11 bases between. Germline V CDR1 and CDR2: LNHDA, SQIVND (reference sequence). The CDR3 totals 16 residues. The CDR3 DNA is TGTGCCAGTAGTATGGGCCAGGGACCGAACACCGGGGAGCTGTTTTTT. This codes for CASSMGQGPNTGELFF.

This clone showed up just once. V and J are TRBV2 and TRBJ1-6; D may be TRBD1 (5 bases). V shed 4 bases and J shed 8 bases, with 12 bases lying between them. Germline loops: CDR1 SNHLY, CDR2 FYNNEI. The CDR3 contains 14 residues. The CDR3 here is CASSVSQDYSPLHF. CDR3 DNA: TGTGCCAGCAGTGTTTCACAGGATTATTCACCCCTCCACTTT.

The V call is TRBV15, the J call TRBJ1-1; no firm D call. Per the germline V gene, CDR1 is LNHNV and CDR2 is YYDKDF (reference sequence). The CDR3 has 14 amino acids. Trimming took off 1 base at V and 1 base at J, with 7 bases between the two ends. In DNA form, the CDR3 reads TGTGCCACCAGCAGAGGGCCAGGGAACACTGAAGCTTTCTTT. Its protein is CATSRGPGNTEAFF.

This chain links TRBV4-2 with TRBJ1-4, with D possibly TRBD1 on 5 matching bases. The V end was cut by 0 bases, the J end by 3 bases, with 14 bases between. Per germline, CDR1 LGHNA and CDR2 YNFKEQ. CDR3 length equals 17 residues. The CDR3 bases are TGTGCCAGCAGCCAAGATATCGGGAGAGGGGCTAATGAAAAACTGTTTTTT. Translating gives CASSQDIGRGANEKLFF.

This chain links TRBV4-1 with TRBJ2-2; TRBD2 aligns across 8 bases. Losses at the gene ends were 3 bases for V and 6 bases for J; bases not matched to a gene: 9. This CDR3 has 16 amino acids. Germline V gives CDR1 MGHRA, CDR2 YSYEKL. CDR3 in amino acids: CASSHRGAGGSGELFF. CDR3 bases: TGCGCCAGCAGCCATAGGGGTGCGGGGGGTTCCGGGGAGCTGTTTTTT.

The chain carries TRBV5-1 and TRBJ2-2, with 9 bases aligning to TRBD2. The CDR3 contains 15 residues. With V trimmed by 4 bases and J by 1 base, 2 bases remained unmatched. Germline V gene sequence: CDR1 SGHRS, CDR2 YFSETQ. The CDR3, as DNA: TGCGCCAGCAGCCTGACTAGCGGGAACACCGGGGAGCTGTTTTTT. Translated: CASSLTSGNTGELFF.

The chain joins TRBV29-1 to TRBJ2-2; TRBD1 matches at 7 bases. From germline, CDR1 is SQVTM and CDR2 ANQGSEA. The CDR3 is made up of 14 amino acids. Trimming cost V 5 bases and J 7 bases; bases outside gene matches: 10. The CDR3 sequence is CSVSRSQGVGELFF. CDR3 bases: TGCAGCGTTTCGCGATCTCAGGGGGTCGGGGAGCTGTTTTTT.